Reported below is one TCR beta chain. Its antigen is unknown. Base-call qualities are not available, and no considerably larger clone is one nucleotide away. Whole blood was collected in K2EDTA tubes by collaborating institutions according to the institutions' own protocols. For TCRbeta analysis, collaborators shipped samples in one of three forms: frozen whole blood, isolated PBMCs, or DNA extracted from either of those sample types. The source of the sample is a study of blood T cell repertoires in COVID-19 (dated by TCRdb to the early 2020s). Concerning the study at large: Samples from collaborators originated in the United States, Italy and Spain and spanned both the acute and convalescent phases of COVID-19. The material from the prospective study consisted of cDNA or gDNA derived from T cells, B-cell-depleted T cells, or PBMCs. Subjects who had been exposed to COVID-19, were actively infected with it, or had recovered from it provided the deeply sampled blood TCRbeta repertoires that made up the dataset. The repertoires were released in a freely available public database meant as a resource for research on the immune response to SARS-CoV-2. Samples came from the ongoing ImmuneRACE study (first 160 participants) plus 1,254 subjects from 6 global collaborators. A de-identified subject ID, COVID-19 status, age in years and sex were almost always included in the sample metadata. HLA class I and class II types, where available, came from metadata supplied by the sample provider rather than from assay-based typing. Broad study findings and their caveats: How much clinical and demographic metadata was included differed by source and by participant, and the metadata was provided uncurated.

TCRbeta CDR3 regions were amplified from genomic DNA using the immunoSEQ Assay, a bias-controlled multiplex PCR. Processing in the source paper ran as follows. Nucleated cell counts per sample were estimated from amplification of reference gene primers within the assay. To quantify the absolute abundance of each unique TCRbeta CDR3 rearrangement, sequence reads were collapsed and filtered. For each sample, productive Simpson clonality was calculated as the square root of Simpson's diversity index across productive rearrangements. This is the immuneACCESS table as TCRdb keeps it, with only in-frame sequences that have V and J called. A part of the clones is gone; compared with another copy, unresolved V genes explain less than half, and the rest is unexplained. V, J and clone size are taken as reported in that table, and D and trimming were inferred from the DNA itself. The sample contains about 110,000 clones, about two thirds of them found a single time. Together, the top ten hold less than 2% of the sample.

The origin of this receptor is a woman in her 40s with acute or convalescent COVID-19. Sequencing used peripheral blood.

The CDR3 reads CASSRDAGVNTEAFF. The DNA is as follows: TGTGCCAGCAGCCGAGACGCAGGTGTGAACACTGAAGCTTTCTTT. The V and J genes are TRBV5-5 and TRBJ1-1, with the D segment identity uncertain. Trimming removed 4 bases from V and 0 bases from J, leaving 13 bases between the germline ends. Including cysteine and phenylalanine, the CDR3 has 15 amino acids. Of the read, only the CDR3 DNA is kept; its 45 bases are in frame from base 1. The CDR1 and CDR2 encoded by the germline V gene (reference sequence) are SGHKS and YYEKEE. The reference TRBV5-5 and TRBJ1-1 proteins fill in what lies around the CDR3, so the full variable domain reads DAGVTQSPTHLIKTRGQQVTLRCSPISGHKSVSWYQQVLGQGPQFIFQYYEKEERGRGNFPDRFSARQFPNYSSELNVNALLLGDSALYLCASSRDAGVNTEAFFGQGTRLTVV.